The 2 T cell receptor beta chains reported below all come from one sample, sequenced in a study of blood T cells in healthy people across ages. The second PCR ran about 6 to 11 cycles with a sample-barcoded 5' primer and J-beta primers. TCRdb called the 5' RACE reads again in MiXCR, with one record for every CDR3 protein. The repertoire holds around 1.5 million distinct CDR3 sequences, with about 35% as singletons. The material sequenced was blood. These receptors all come from a woman aged 30 to 39 in good health.

The J gene is TRBJ2-7, the V gene TRBV6-1, with 7 bases that match TRBD2. The ends lost 0 bases at V and 7 bases at J; junction bases unmatched: 12. The CDR3 contains 16 residues. In germline, CDR1 is MNHNS, CDR2 SASEGT. CDR3 loop: CASSEAPRTVGGEQYF. DNA of the CDR3: TGTGCCAGCAGTGAAGCCCCCCGGACGGTGGGGGGGGAGCAGTACTTC.

The table lists this clonotype with a few counts. The CDR3 DNA is TGTGCCAGCAGCTACACGACAGAGTCCTATGGCTACACCTTC. Translation: CASSYTTESYGYTF. The V call is TRBV6-5, the J call TRBJ1-2, with D perhaps TRBD1 (5 bases). This CDR3 is 14 amino acids long. Looked up from germline, CDR1 is MNHEY and CDR2 is SVGAGI. The V end lost 6 bases, the J end lost 4 bases, and 15 bases lay between the germline ends.